This entry lists 18 T cell receptor beta chains sequenced from one sample in a study of T cells in women clearing cervical HPV infection. The assay was immunoSEQ multiplex PCR, and TCRdb's table has in-frame clones only and misses some. The sample spans approximately 23,000 clones; the ten largest clones claim 3% to 4%. The sequenced sample consisted of blood buffy coat. Every receptor here comes from a woman between 18 and 69 years old with a cervical HPV16 infection that either progressed to CIN3+ or cleared (not recorded which).

In regard to this clone: The CDR3 is cut off 3 residues early in the read; its end comes from the germline J gene. The rearrangement uses TRBV20-1 and TRBJ1-1; D gene uncertain. CDR1 is DFQATT and CDR2 is SNEGSKA in the germline V gene (reference sequence). The CDR3 sequence is 12 residues long. The germline V and J ends were trimmed by 4 bases and 5 bases, with 11 bases remaining between them. CDR3 DNA (partial): TGCAGTGCTACCCCCAGGTTTACTGAA. Protein sequence: CSATPRFTE. The complete CDR3 sequence is CSATPRFTEAFF.

Worth noting for this clone: The sequenced fragment ends 3 residues before the CDR3 boundary, so the rest is inferred from the germline J gene. The chain recombines TRBV20-1 with TRBJ1-5; TRBD1 might be the D (5 bases). The germline gives CDR1 DFQATT, CDR2 SNEGSKA (reference sequence). CDR3 size: 13 residues. The V gene lost 5 bases and the J gene lost 0 bases, with 8 bases spanning the gap. The part of the CDR3 DNA that was read is TGCAGTGCTCGGGACTTTAGCAATCAGCCC. It translates to CSARDFSNQP. The complete CDR3 reads CSARDFSNQPQHF.

Of note for this clone: The missing CDR3 end, 3 residues past where the read stops, is filled in from the germline J gene. The chain carries TRBV5-6 and TRBJ2-7; 10 bases align to TRBD1. J lost 2 bases, V lost 4 bases, and 6 bases had no gene match. The germline V gene has CDR1 SGHDT and CDR2 YYEEEE. The CDR3 has 15 residues. The CDR3 sequence: CASSRRDRGTYEQYF. CDR3 bases read: TGTGCCAGCAGCCGCCGGGACAGGGGAACCTACGAG.

Worth noting for this clone: Read sequence stops 3 residues before the CDR3 end, and the germline J gene provides the missing end. The chain is built from TRBV20-1 and TRBJ2-3; 15 nucleotides line up with TRBD2. V trimming: 2 bases; J trimming: 6 bases; junction bases outside the gene matches: 9. There are 17 residues in the CDR3. Germline CDR1 is DFQATT and CDR2 is SNEGSKA (reference sequence). CDR3 protein: CSARRGLAGGLADTQYF. The covered CDR3 bases are TGCAGTGCTAGACGGGGACTAGCGGGAGGCCTAGCTGATACG.

As to this clone: One end of the junction does not line up with germline, which may come from a read error. The read halts 3 residues ahead of the CDR3 end, with the missing end drawn from the germline J gene. The chain is built from TRBV7-7 and TRBJ2-1, with 11 bases identical to TRBD2. CDR1 SSHAT and CDR2 FNYEAQ come from the germline V gene (reference sequence). The CDR3 consists of 18 residues. Incomplete CDR3 DNA: TGTGCTAGCAGCTTAAGAGGGGGGGGACTAGCGGTCCACAATGAG. It specifies CASSLRGGGLAVHNE. In full, the CDR3 is CASSLRGGGLAVHNEQFF.

Regarding this clone: The read stops 3 residues short of the end of the CDR3; the missing end is completed from the germline J gene. This chain joins TRBV2 and TRBJ2-7; D is uncertain. Per germline, CDR1 SNHLY and CDR2 FYNNEI. The CDR3 is 13 amino acids. The V end was cut by 2 bases, the J end by 2 bases, with 7 bases between. The CDR3 sequence is CASSEHLAYEQYF. CDR3 bases read: TGTGCCAGCAGTGAACATCTAGCCTACGAG.

The covered CDR3 bases are TGTGCCAGCAGCTTACCAAGCGGGAACTACAATGAG. Translated: CASSLPSGNYNE. The complete CDR3 protein is CASSLPSGNYNEQFF. This chain connects TRBV7-6 to TRBJ2-1; 7 bases fit TRBD2. Read coverage stops 3 residues before the CDR3 terminus; the germline J gene supplies the remainder. Germline V gives CDR1 SGHVS, CDR2 FNYEAQ. The CDR3 has 15 amino acids. Germline trimming cut 2 bases from V and 3 bases from J; bases unmatched to any gene: 4.

On this clone itself: The CDR3 goes on 3 residues after the read ends, and that part is filled in from the germline J gene. The chain links TRBV11-3 to TRBJ2-3, with D unclear. Germline CDR1 and CDR2: SGHNT and YENEEA. Trimming took 0 bases from V and 6 from J, leaving 13 bases between them. This CDR3 comprises 15 residues. CDR3 bases read: TGTGCCAGCAGCTTAGATGGGCAAGAGACGGATACG. Its protein product is CASSLDGQETDT. The entire CDR3 is CASSLDGQETDTQYF. The full variable domain, with the rest looked up from reference TRBV11-3 and TRBJ2-3, is EAGVVQSPRYKIIEKKQPVAFWCNPISGHNTLYWYLQNLGQGPELLIRYENEEAVDDSQLPKDRFSAERLKGVDSTLKIQPAELGDSAVYLCASSLDGQETDTQYFGPGTRLTVL.

A note on this clone: The missing CDR3 end, 3 residues past where the read stops, is filled in from the germline J gene. The chain combines TRBV11-2 with TRBJ2-4; tentative D call: TRBD2 (5 bases). From germline, CDR1 is SGHAT and CDR2 FQNNGV. Trimming stripped 3 bases from V and 2 bases from J, with 11 bases between. The CDR3 is made up of 15 amino acids. This CDR3 is CASSLLASPKNIQYF. The CDR3 DNA, read in part, is TGTGCCAGCAGCTTGCTTGCTAGCCCCAAAAACATT.

About this clone itself: The read finishes 3 residues shy of the CDR3 end, and the germline J gene is used to complete it. This chain uses TRBV7-9 with TRBJ2-7; the D is unclear. V gave up 2 bases and J gave up 5 bases, with 13 bases separating them. The CDR3 is 14 amino acids. The germline gives CDR1 SEHNR, CDR2 FQNEAQ (reference sequence). The sequenced part of the CDR3 DNA is TGTGCCAGCAGCTTAAGGGCAGAATCTAACGAG. Amino acids: CASSLRAESNE. The whole CDR3 protein reads CASSLRAESNEQYF.

Worth noting for this clone: One end of the junction is discordant with germline, which a read error may explain. The read is 3 residues too short to cover the CDR3 end, so that end is filled in from the germline J gene. The chain employs TRBV7-7 and TRBJ2-5; 11 nucleotides agree with TRBD2. The CDR3 has 15 amino acids. Germline lookup yields CDR1 SSHAT and CDR2 FNYEAQ (reference sequence). CDR3 bases read: TGTGCTAGCAGTGCGGGACTAGCGGTAGGGGAGACC. It specifies CASSAGLAVGET. The CDR3 as a whole reads CASSAGLAVGETQYF.

As for this clone: Read coverage stops 3 residues before the CDR3 terminus; the germline J gene supplies the remainder. V usage is TRBV2 and J usage is TRBJ1-1; D is unresolved. The V and J ends lost 4 bases and 1 base respectively, with 13 bases between them. Germline values: CDR1 SNHLY, CDR2 FYNNEI. This CDR3 comprises 15 residues. The covered CDR3 bases are TGTGCCAGCAGTGGGAAGCGAGATAAGAACACTGAA. This codes for CASSGKRDKNTE. The CDR3 as a whole reads CASSGKRDKNTEAFF. Combining the CDR3 with reference TRBV2 and TRBJ1-1 gives the whole variable domain EPEVTQTPSHQVTQMGQEVILRCVPISNHLYFYWYRQILGQKVEFLVSFYNNEISEKSEIFDDQFSVERPDGSNFTLKIRSTKLEDSAMYFCASSGKRDKNTEAFFGQGTRLTVV.

With regard to this clone: The DNA ends 3 residues before the CDR3 does, and the rest of the CDR3 is filled in from the germline J gene. The gene calls are TRBV7-9 and TRBJ2-1; D might be TRBD1 (6 bases). Deletions cut 9 bases from V and 8 bases from J, with 14 bases between. Germline V gene sequence: CDR1 SEHNR, CDR2 FQNEAQ (reference sequence). This CDR3 comprises 12 residues. The sequenced part of the CDR3 DNA is TGTGCCAGAAGCCCCACAGGGTATGAG. This sequence encodes CARSPTGYE. The whole CDR3 region reads CARSPTGYEQFF.

With regard to this clone: The CDR3 end falls 3 residues outside the read, so it is completed with the germline J gene. This chain joins TRBV11-2 and TRBJ2-1; D gene ambiguous. CDR1 SGHAT and CDR2 FQNNGV come from the germline V gene. The V end was cut by 3 bases, the J end by 9 bases, with 6 bases between. The CDR3 is 11 amino acids. The CDR3 sequence: CASSLSGEQFF. CDR3 DNA, as far as it was read: TGTGCCAGCAGCTTGTCGGGTGAG.

Note on this clone: One end of the junction is discordant with germline, which a read error may explain. The CDR3 is cut off 3 residues early in the read; its end comes from the germline J gene. The chain has TRBV7-7 and TRBJ2-5; a possible D gene is TRBD1 (5 bases). The length of the CDR3 is 15 residues. CDR1 is SSHAT and CDR2 is FNYEAQ in the germline V gene (reference sequence). CDR3 DNA (partial): TGTGCTAGCAGCTTAGGGGTGGGCTCTCAAGAGACC. This translates into CASSLGVGSQET. The full CDR3 is CASSLGVGSQETQYF.

With regard to this clone: The read halts 3 residues ahead of the CDR3 end, with the missing end drawn from the germline J gene. The rearrangement links TRBV5-1 to TRBJ2-3; D may be TRBD2 (6 bases). Trimming removed 2 bases at V and 2 bases at J, with 9 bases between. CDR1 and CDR2 (germline): SGHRS, YFSETQ. The CDR3 has 14 residues. CDR3 residues: CASSFSGSTDTQYF. Partial CDR3 DNA: TGCGCCAGCAGCTTTAGCGGATCCACAGATACG. The full variable domain, its missing parts supplied by reference TRBV5-1 and TRBJ2-3, is KAGVTQTPRYLIKTRGQQVTLSCSPISGHRSVSWYQQTPGQGLQFLFEYFSETQRNKGNFPGRFSGRQFSNSRSEMNVSTLELGDSALYLCASSFSGSTDTQYFGPGTRLTVL.

Concerning this clone itself: The read stops 3 residues short of the end of the CDR3; the missing end is completed from the germline J gene. The J gene is TRBJ1-6, the V gene TRBV5-6, with 7 bases identical to TRBD1. Unmatched junction bases numbered 4, after V lost 4 bases and J lost 12 bases. Germline CDR1 and CDR2: SGHDT and YYEEEE. The CDR3 consists of 12 residues. The chain's CDR3 is CASSDAGGPLHF. The DNA read from the CDR3 is TGTGCCAGCAGCGATGCAGGGGGACCC.

On this clone: The CDR3 is cut off 3 residues early in the read; its end comes from the germline J gene. The rearrangement joins TRBV2 to TRBJ1-1; 12 nucleotides align to TRBD1. Germline CDR1 SNHLY, CDR2 FYNNEI. This CDR3 is 14 amino acids long. The DNA read from the CDR3 is TGTGCCAGCAGGGGGACAGGGGGCCTAGGGAAT. Protein: CASRGTGGLGN. The full CDR3 is CASRGTGGLGNAFF.